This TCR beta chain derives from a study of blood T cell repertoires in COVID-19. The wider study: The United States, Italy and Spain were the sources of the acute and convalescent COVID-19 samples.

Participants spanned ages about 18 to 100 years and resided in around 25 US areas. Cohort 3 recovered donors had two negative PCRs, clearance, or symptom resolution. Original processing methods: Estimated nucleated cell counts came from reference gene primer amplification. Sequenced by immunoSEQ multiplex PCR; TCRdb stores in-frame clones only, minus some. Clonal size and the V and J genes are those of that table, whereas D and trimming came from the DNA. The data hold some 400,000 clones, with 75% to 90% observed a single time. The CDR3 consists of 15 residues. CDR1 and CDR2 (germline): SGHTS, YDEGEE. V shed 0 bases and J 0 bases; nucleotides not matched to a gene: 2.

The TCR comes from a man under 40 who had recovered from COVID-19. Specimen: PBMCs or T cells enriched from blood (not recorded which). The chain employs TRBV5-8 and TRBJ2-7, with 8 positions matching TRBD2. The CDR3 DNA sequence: TGTGCCAGCAGCTTGGGGGCGGGGGGCTCCTACGAGCAGTACTTC. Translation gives CASSLGAGGSYEQYF.